Listed here are 29 T cell receptor beta chains from one sample, sequenced in a study of blood T cells in healthy people across ages. Alongside a J-beta primer mix, a sample-barcoded 5' primer served in a second PCR lasting about 7 to 12 cycles. TCRdb independently ran MiXCR on the 5' RACE reads; one entry per CDR3 protein. The table shows 1.5 million to 2 million distinct CDR3 sequences, with around 48% occurring only once. The source material was blood. All receptors come from a woman in her thirties or forties in good health.

V usage is TRBV5-6 and J usage is TRBJ2-1; either TRBD1 or TRBD2 may fit D (5 bases each). Germline loops: CDR1 SGHDT, CDR2 YYEEEE. The germline V and J ends were trimmed by 0 bases and 5 bases, with 9 bases remaining between them. The CDR3 spans 14 residues. CDR3 region: CASSLGDGHNEQFF. The CDR3 region has the DNA TGTGCCAGCAGCTTGGGGGACGGACACAATGAGCAGTTCTTC.

V is TRBV7-9 and J is TRBJ2-1, with 10 bases identical to TRBD2. Germline values: CDR1 SEHNR, CDR2 FQNEAQ (reference sequence). After removal of 0 bases from V and 8 bases from J, the junction contained 10 bases not matched to a gene. The CDR3 totals 17 residues. The CDR3 nucleotides read TGTGCCAGCAGCTTAGCGCGAAATAGCGGGGGGTTCGATGAGCAGTTCTTC. This sequence encodes CASSLARNSGGFDEQFF.

The table lists this clonotype with many counts. The chain combines TRBV29-1 with TRBJ2-7; 9 nucleotides line up with TRBD2. The CDR3 loop spans 15 amino acids. Germline-derived CDR1 and CDR2 are SQVTM and ANQGSEA. J gave up 1 base and V 6 bases, and 10 bases lay outside the gene matches. This CDR3 reads CSVATGLASSYEQYF. DNA of the CDR3: TGCAGCGTGGCTACGGGACTAGCAAGTTCCTACGAGCAGTACTTC.

This clonotype has only a few counts. The chain uses TRBV5-1 and TRBJ2-1; the D gene is possibly TRBD2 (5 bases). CDR3 size: 16 residues. Germline lookup yields CDR1 SGHRS and CDR2 YFSETQ. V was cut by 4 bases and J by 0 bases, with 14 bases left in between. CDR3 protein: CASSPNLARSYNEQFF. The CDR3 coding sequence is TGCGCCAGCAGCCCCAACCTAGCCCGCTCCTACAATGAGCAGTTCTTC.

This clonotype was counted a few times. The chain employs TRBV20-1 and TRBJ2-3, with 15 bases fitting TRBD2. Per germline, CDR1 DFQATT and CDR2 SNEGSKA (reference sequence). This CDR3 has 14 residues. CDR3 DNA: TGCAGGGGGACTAGCGGGGGGAGCACAGATACGCAGTATTTT. Translated, it gives CRGTSGGSTDTQYF.

The CDR3 nucleotides read TGTGCCAGCAGCTTAGGCACAGGGGGCGCGGTTAACGAGCAGTACTTC. The encoded protein is CASSLGTGGAVNEQYF. The chain uses TRBV13 and TRBJ2-5, with 9 bases that match TRBD1. The end of the DNA is better explained by TRBJ2-7, so the J call may be wrong. CDR1 is PRHDT and CDR2 is FYEKMQ in the germline V gene (reference sequence). CDR3 size: 16 residues.

This chain uses TRBV7-2 with TRBJ2-5; 9 bases line up with TRBD1. J lost 5 bases, V lost 4 bases, and 11 bases had no gene match. The CDR3 loop spans 16 amino acids. Germline V gene sequence: CDR1 SGHTA, CDR2 FQGNSA. CDR3 sequence: CASSSRGNRGLETQYF. CDR3 nucleotide sequence: TGTGCCAGCAGCTCCCGGGGAAACAGGGGGCTGGAGACCCAGTACTTC. The whole variable domain, filled in from reference TRBV7-2 and TRBJ2-5, reads GAGVSQSPSNKVTEKGKDVELRCDPISGHTALYWYRQSLGQGLEFLIYFQGNSAPDKSGLPSDRFSAERTGGSVSTLTIQRTQQEDSAVYLCASSSRGNRGLETQYFGPGTRLLVL.

The V and J genes are TRBV2 and TRBJ2-6; D gene uncertain. This CDR3 has 14 residues. V was clipped by 6 bases and J by 4 bases, with 10 bases between them. CDR1 and CDR2 from the germline V gene are SNHLY and FYNNEI. The DNA of the CDR3 is TGTGCCAGCAGGCCCCGGTCGGGGGCCAACGTCCTGACTTTC. It encodes CASRPRSGANVLTF.

A single count supports this clonotype. The V gene is TRBV28, the J gene TRBJ1-2, with TRBD1 matching over 8 bases. The CDR3 consists of 14 residues. The ends lost 6 bases at V and 4 bases at J; junction bases unmatched: 7. The germline V gene encodes CDR1 MDHEN and CDR2 SYDVKM. CDR3 sequence (DNA): TGTGCCAGCAGCCACGACAGGGGCCCCTATGGCTACACCTTC. It encodes CASSHDRGPYGYTF.

This chain uses TRBV7-6 with TRBJ2-7; 10 positions agree with TRBD1. The length of the CDR3 is 16 residues. V gave up 1 base and J gave up 4 bases; unmatched junction bases: 7. Germline lookup yields CDR1 SGHVS and CDR2 FNYEAQ. CDR3 sequence (DNA): TGTGCCAGCAGCTTAGGGCCGACAGGGGGCTTATACGAGCAGTACTTC. Residues: CASSLGPTGGLYEQYF.

V is TRBV20-1 and J is TRBJ2-5; D remains ambiguous. Germline V gene lookup returns CDR1 DFQATT and CDR2 SNEGSKA (reference sequence). The ends were cut back, 3 bases at V and 3 bases at J, with 17 bases in the middle. The CDR3 extends over 15 amino acids. Here the CDR3 reads CSASFTTNRKETQYF. The DNA for the CDR3 is TGCAGTGCTAGTTTTACCACAAATAGGAAAGAGACCCAGTACTTC.

This clonotype has more than one count but fewer than ten. The chain joins TRBV20-1 to TRBJ2-5; D possibly corresponds to TRBD2 (5 bases). The germline V and J ends were trimmed by 4 bases and 1 base, with 16 bases remaining between them. Germline CDR1 is DFQATT and CDR2 is SNEGSKA (reference sequence). The CDR3 runs to 15 residues. The CDR3, as DNA: TGCAGTGCTAAGGACGGACCGACTATCCAAGAGACCCAGTACTTC. Translated, it gives CSAKDGPTIQETQYF.

The chain employs TRBV28 and TRBJ2-3; tentative D call: TRBD2 (6 bases). Deletions cut 6 bases from V and 6 bases from J, with 16 bases between. The CDR3 has 14 amino acids. CDR1 is MDHEN, CDR2 SYDVKM, per germline. For the CDR3, the DNA is TGTGCCAGCAGCCTAGCGATACCCCCGGATACGCAGTATTTT. Protein sequence: CASSLAIPPDTQYF.

This clonotype was seen a handful of times. The rearrangement uses TRBV7-9 and TRBJ2-4; the D gene is possibly TRBD2 (5 bases). The CDR3 extends over 16 amino acids. Germline loops: CDR1 SEHNR, CDR2 FQNEAQ (reference sequence). V was cut by 5 bases and J by 0 bases, with 14 bases left in between. This CDR3 is CASSDRTGIAKNIQYF. The CDR3 nucleotides are TGTGCCAGCAGCGACCGCACGGGAATAGCCAAAAACATTCAGTACTTC.

This clonotype was seen a few times. CDR3 in DNA: TGCGCCAGCAGCGTCGGGGCACTGTACGAGCAGTACTTC. Protein: CASSVGALYEQYF. The chain carries TRBV5-1 and TRBJ2-7; D might be TRBD1 or TRBD2, each matching 5 bases. The CDR3 extends over 13 amino acids. Trimming took off 4 bases at V and 4 bases at J, with 12 bases between the two ends. CDR1 SGHRS and CDR2 YFSETQ come from the germline V gene.

The chain employs TRBV4-1 and TRBJ2-1; 9 bases are a match to TRBD2. The CDR3 loop spans 17 amino acids. V was clipped by 0 bases and J by 3 bases; unmatched bases: 6. The germline V gene has CDR1 MGHRA and CDR2 YSYEKL. CDR3 DNA sequence: TGCGCCAGCAGCCAAGAGGGCCAGCGGGGGGACTACAATGAGCAGTTCTTC. This codes for CASSQEGQRGDYNEQFF.

This clonotype was seen at least ten times. This chain links TRBV13 with TRBJ2-5; D is ambiguous. Germline lookup yields CDR1 PRHDT and CDR2 FYEKMQ (reference sequence). V gave up 0 bases and J gave up 5 bases, with 13 bases separating them. The CDR3 is made up of 15 amino acids. CDR3 sequence reads: CASSLGLMDAETQYF. CDR3 sequence (DNA): TGTGCCAGCAGCTTAGGACTTATGGATGCGGAGACCCAGTACTTC.

The chain links TRBV5-1 to TRBJ1-1; unclear D gene. CDR3 length: 15 amino acids. CDR1 and CDR2 from the germline V gene are SGHRS and YFSETQ. V was pared by 1 base and J by 0 bases, with 10 bases between. The CDR3 loop is CASSLRAELNTEAFF. Written as DNA, the CDR3 is TGCGCCAGCAGCTTGAGGGCGGAACTGAACACTGAAGCTTTCTTT.

V usage is TRBV29-1 and J usage is TRBJ2-7; D is possibly TRBD2 (5 bases). This CDR3 has 14 residues. V lost 6 bases, J lost 3 bases, and 18 bases lay in between. The germline V gene has CDR1 SQVTM and CDR2 ANQGSEA. Written as DNA, the CDR3 is TGCAGCGTCCGAGGGAACCCTTCGGGCTACGAGCAGTACTTC. This translates into CSVRGNPSGYEQYF.

The V call is TRBV18, the J call TRBJ1-4; D might be TRBD1 (5 bases). This CDR3 has 15 amino acids. Germline V lookup: CDR1 KGHSH, CDR2 LQKENI. Trimming removed 6 bases from V and 6 bases from J, with 17 bases in between. This CDR3 is CASSHRGGPDEKLFF. The CDR3 DNA sequence: TGTGCCAGCTCCCACCGGGGGGGACCTGATGAAAAACTGTTTTTT.

This clonotype was counted a few times. The chain recombines TRBV5-1 with TRBJ2-5; D perhaps matches TRBD1 (6 bases). The germline gives CDR1 SGHRS, CDR2 YFSETQ. Deletions cut 5 bases from V and 7 bases from J, with 21 bases between. This CDR3 region has 15 residues. The CDR3 loop reads CASRLGGGESGTQYF. The CDR3 region has the DNA TGCGCCAGCAGACTAGGGGGTGGCGAAAGCGGGACCCAGTACTTC.

A few counts support this clonotype. The chain joins TRBV29-1 to TRBJ2-2; no definite D call. Germline CDR1 and CDR2: SQVTM and ANQGSEA. V lost 5 bases and J lost 4, with 17 bases in between. This CDR3 comprises 15 residues. CDR3 sequence reads: CSVRPNGLGTGELFF. The CDR3 DNA sequence: TGCAGCGTTCGGCCCAACGGGTTGGGCACCGGGGAGCTGTTTTTT.

This clonotype has more than one count but fewer than ten. The chain links TRBV20-1 to TRBJ2-1; D unresolved. The ends were cut back, 6 bases at V and 0 bases at J, with 15 bases in the middle. Germline V gene data show CDR1 as DFQATT and CDR2 as SNEGSKA (reference sequence). This CDR3 region has 15 residues. As DNA, the CDR3 is TGCAGTGCCGAGGACGGCCCGTTCTCCTACAATGAGCAGTTCTTC. It specifies CSAEDGPFSYNEQFF.

This clonotype was seen a handful of times. CDR3 nucleotide sequence: TGCAGTGCTAGGGAGGACAGGGAGCACGAGCAGTACTTC. Translating gives CSAREDREHEQYF. This chain links TRBV20-1 with TRBJ2-7; 8 positions match TRBD1. CDR3 length: 13 amino acids. Germline CDR1 DFQATT, CDR2 SNEGSKA (reference sequence). V gave up 3 bases and J gave up 5 bases; unmatched junction bases: 6.

The chain joins TRBV7-9 to TRBJ2-1; the D gene is possibly TRBD2 (5 bases). The J call could be wrong; TRBJ2-7 is a better fit for the DNA end. The CDR3 covers 16 residues. Germline CDR1 SEHNR, CDR2 FQNEAQ (reference sequence). The CDR3 spells CASSSRRTLSYNEQYF. CDR3 coding DNA: TGTGCCAGCAGCTCCAGAAGGACTCTTTCCTACAATGAGCAGTACTTC.

This clonotype was detected once. The V call is TRBV15, the J call TRBJ2-1; a possible D gene is TRBD1 (6 bases). V was pared by 3 bases and J by 5 bases, with 11 bases between. In germline, CDR1 is LNHNV, CDR2 YYDKDF (reference sequence). The CDR3 length is 14 residues. DNA for the CDR3: TGTGCCACCAGCAGGAGGACAGCAAACAATGAGCAGTTCTTC. Encoded protein: CATSRRTANNEQFF.

This chain links TRBV27 with TRBJ2-3; 11 positions match TRBD2. The J segment lost 6 bases and the V segment lost 6 bases, leaving 8 bases of the junction unmatched. This CDR3 spans 15 amino acids. CDR1 is MNHEY, CDR2 SMNVEV, per germline (reference sequence). The CDR3, as DNA: TGTGCCAGCAGCCCTAGCGGGGGGTACCCTGATACGCAGTATTTT. Amino acid sequence: CASSPSGGYPDTQYF.

A few counts support this clonotype. The gene calls are TRBV20-1 and TRBJ1-2; D call uncertain. CDR1 and CDR2 from the germline V gene are DFQATT and SNEGSKA (reference sequence). CDR3 length equals 14 residues. Trimming removed 0 bases at V and 4 bases at J, with 12 bases between. CDR3 residues: CSARDLRSIYGYTF. The CDR3 nucleotides are TGCAGTGCTAGAGATCTCAGGAGCATCTATGGCTACACCTTC.

This clonotype has a single count. The chain joins TRBV7-2 to TRBJ1-1; D ambiguous. Trimming took off 2 bases at V and 0 bases at J, with 10 bases between the two ends. Germline assignment: CDR1 SGHTA and CDR2 FQGNSA. The CDR3 extends over 15 amino acids. The CDR3 sequence is CASSLLGSMNTEAFF. In DNA, the CDR3 is TGTGCCAGCAGCTTATTGGGATCCATGAACACTGAAGCTTTCTTT. Combining the CDR3 with reference TRBV7-2 and TRBJ1-1 gives the whole variable domain GAGVSQSPSNKVTEKGKDVELRCDPISGHTALYWYRQSLGQGLEFLIYFQGNSAPDKSGLPSDRFSAERTGGSVSTLTIQRTQQEDSAVYLCASSLLGSMNTEAFFGQGTRLTVV.